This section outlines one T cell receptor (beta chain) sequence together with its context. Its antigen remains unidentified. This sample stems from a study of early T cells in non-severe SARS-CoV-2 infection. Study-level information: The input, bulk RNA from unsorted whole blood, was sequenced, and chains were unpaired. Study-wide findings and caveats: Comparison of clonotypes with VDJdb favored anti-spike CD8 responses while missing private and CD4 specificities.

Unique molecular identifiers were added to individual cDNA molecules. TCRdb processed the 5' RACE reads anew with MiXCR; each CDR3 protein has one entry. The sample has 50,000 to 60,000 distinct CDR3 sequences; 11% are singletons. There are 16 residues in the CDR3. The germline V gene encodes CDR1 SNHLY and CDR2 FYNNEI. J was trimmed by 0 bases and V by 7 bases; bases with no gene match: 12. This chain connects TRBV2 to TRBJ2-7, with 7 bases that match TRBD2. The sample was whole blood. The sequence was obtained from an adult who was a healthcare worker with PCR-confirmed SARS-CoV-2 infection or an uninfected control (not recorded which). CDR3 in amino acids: CASTVAGAASSYEQYF. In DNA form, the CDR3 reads TGTGCCAGCACCGTGGCGGGAGCGGCTAGCTCCTACGAGCAGTACTTC.